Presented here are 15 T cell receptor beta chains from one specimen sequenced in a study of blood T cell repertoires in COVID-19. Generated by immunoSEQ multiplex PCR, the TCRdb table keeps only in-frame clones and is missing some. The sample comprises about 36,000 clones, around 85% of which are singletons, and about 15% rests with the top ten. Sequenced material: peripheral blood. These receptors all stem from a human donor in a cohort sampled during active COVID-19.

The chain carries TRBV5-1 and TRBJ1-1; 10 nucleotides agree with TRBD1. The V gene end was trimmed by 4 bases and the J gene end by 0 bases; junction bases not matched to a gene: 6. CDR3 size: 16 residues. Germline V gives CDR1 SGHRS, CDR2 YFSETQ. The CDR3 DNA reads TGCGCCAGCAGCCTCAGGACAGGGGGTCTGAACACTGAAGCTTTCTTT. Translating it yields CASSLRTGGLNTEAFF.

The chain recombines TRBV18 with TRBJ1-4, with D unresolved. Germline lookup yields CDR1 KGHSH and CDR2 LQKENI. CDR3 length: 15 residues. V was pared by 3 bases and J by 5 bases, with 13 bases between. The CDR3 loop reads CASSPPAGNNEKLFF. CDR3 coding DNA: TGTGCCAGCTCACCTCCTGCCGGGAACAATGAAAAACTGTTTTTT. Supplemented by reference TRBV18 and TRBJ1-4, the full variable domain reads NAGVMQNPRHLVRRRGQEARLRCSPMKGHSHVYWYRQLPEEGLKFMVYLQKENIIDESGMPKERFSAEFPKEGPSILRIQQVVRGDSAAYFCASSPPAGNNEKLFFGSGTQLSVL.

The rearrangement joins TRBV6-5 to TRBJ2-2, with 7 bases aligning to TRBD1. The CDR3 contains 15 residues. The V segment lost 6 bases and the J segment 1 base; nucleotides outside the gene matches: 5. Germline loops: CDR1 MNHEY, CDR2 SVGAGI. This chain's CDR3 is CASRQDRLNTGELFF. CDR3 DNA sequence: TGTGCCAGCAGACAGGACAGGTTGAACACCGGGGAGCTGTTTTTT.

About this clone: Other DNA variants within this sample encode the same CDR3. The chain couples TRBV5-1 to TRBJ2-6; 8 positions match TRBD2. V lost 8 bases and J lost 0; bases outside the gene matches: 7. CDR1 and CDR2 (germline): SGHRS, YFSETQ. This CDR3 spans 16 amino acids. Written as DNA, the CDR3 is TGCGCCAGTTCGGCGGGGGGTCGCTCTGGGGCCAACGTCCTGACTTTC. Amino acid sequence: CASSAGGRSGANVLTF.

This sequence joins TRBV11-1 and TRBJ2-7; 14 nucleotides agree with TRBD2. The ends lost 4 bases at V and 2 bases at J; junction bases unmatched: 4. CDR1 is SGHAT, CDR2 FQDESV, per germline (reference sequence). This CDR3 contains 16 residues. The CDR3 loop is CASSSKTSGGAYEQYF. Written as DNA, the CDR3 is TGTGCCAGCAGCTCAAAGACTAGCGGGGGGGCCTACGAGCAGTACTTC.

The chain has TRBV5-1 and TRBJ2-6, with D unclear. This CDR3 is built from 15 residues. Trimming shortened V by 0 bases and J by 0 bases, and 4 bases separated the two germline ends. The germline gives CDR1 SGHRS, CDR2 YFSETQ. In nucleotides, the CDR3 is TGCGCCAGCAGCTTGGGTCTCTCTGGGGCCAACGTCCTGACTTTC. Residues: CASSLGLSGANVLTF.

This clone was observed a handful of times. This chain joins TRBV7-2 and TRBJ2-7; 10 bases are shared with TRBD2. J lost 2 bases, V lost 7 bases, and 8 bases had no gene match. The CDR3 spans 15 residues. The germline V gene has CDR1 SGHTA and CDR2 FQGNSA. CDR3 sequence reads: CASTPSGGLPYEQYF. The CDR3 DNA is TGTGCCAGCACTCCTAGCGGGGGTCTCCCCTACGAGCAGTACTTC. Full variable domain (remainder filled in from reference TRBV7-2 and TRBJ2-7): GAGVSQSPSNKVTEKGKDVELRCDPISGHTALYWYRQSLGQGLEFLIYFQGNSAPDKSGLPSDRFSAERTGGSVSTLTIQRTQQEDSAVYLCASTPSGGLPYEQYFGPGTRLTVT.

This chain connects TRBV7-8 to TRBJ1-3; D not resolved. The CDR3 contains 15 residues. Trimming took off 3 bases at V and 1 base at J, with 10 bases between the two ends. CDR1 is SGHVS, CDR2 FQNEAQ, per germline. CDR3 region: CASSFFKQSGNTIYF. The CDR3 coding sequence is TGTGCCAGCAGCTTCTTCAAACAGTCTGGAAACACCATATATTTT. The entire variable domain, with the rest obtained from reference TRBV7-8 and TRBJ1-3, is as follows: GAGVSQSPRYKVAKRGQDVALRCDPISGHVSLFWYQQALGQGPEFLTYFQNEAQLDKSGLPSDRFFAERPEGSVSTLKIQRTQQEDSAVYLCASSFFKQSGNTIYFGEGSWLTVV.

The CDR3: CASSGDRDHQPQHF. In DNA form, the CDR3 reads TGTGCCAGCAGTGGCGACAGGGATCATCAGCCCCAGCATTTT. This chain connects TRBV2 to TRBJ1-5, with 7 bases fitting TRBD1. Trimming at V came to 4 bases and at J to 5 bases, leaving 5 bases not matched to a gene. Germline CDR1 SNHLY, CDR2 FYNNEI. The CDR3 is 14 residues long.

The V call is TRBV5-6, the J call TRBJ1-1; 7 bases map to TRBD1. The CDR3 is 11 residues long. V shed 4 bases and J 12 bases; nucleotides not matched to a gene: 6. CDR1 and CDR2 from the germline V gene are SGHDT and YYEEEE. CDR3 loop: CASSRDRDPFF. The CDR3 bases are TGTGCCAGCAGCCGAGACAGGGACCCTTTCTTT.

CDR3 residues: CSVETTGGFQETQYF. The CDR3 bases are TGCAGCGTTGAAACTACAGGGGGGTTCCAAGAGACCCAGTACTTC. The rearrangement uses TRBV29-1 and TRBJ2-5; TRBD1 matches 8 bases. CDR3 length equals 15 residues. Germline loops: CDR1 SQVTM, CDR2 ANQGSEA. V shed 2 bases and J 1 base; nucleotides not matched to a gene: 6.

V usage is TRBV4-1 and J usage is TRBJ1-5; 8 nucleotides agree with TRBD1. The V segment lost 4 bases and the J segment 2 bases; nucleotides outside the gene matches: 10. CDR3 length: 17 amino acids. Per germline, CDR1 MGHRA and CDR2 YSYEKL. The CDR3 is CASSLYLDRDRNQPQHF. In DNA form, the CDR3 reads TGCGCCAGCAGCCTCTACCTGGACAGGGATCGCAATCAGCCCCAGCATTTT.

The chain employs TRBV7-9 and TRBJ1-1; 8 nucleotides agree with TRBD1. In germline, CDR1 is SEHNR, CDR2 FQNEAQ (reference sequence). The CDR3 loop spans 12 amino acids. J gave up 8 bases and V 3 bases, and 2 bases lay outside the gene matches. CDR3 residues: CASSLGDREAFF. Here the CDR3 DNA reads TGTGCCAGCAGCTTGGGGGACAGGGAAGCTTTCTTT.

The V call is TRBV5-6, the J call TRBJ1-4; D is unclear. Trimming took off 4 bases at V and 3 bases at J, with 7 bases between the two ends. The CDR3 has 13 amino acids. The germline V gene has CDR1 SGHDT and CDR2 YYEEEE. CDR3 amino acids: CASSVTPNEKLFF. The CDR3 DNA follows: TGTGCCAGCAGCGTGACTCCTAATGAAAAACTGTTTTTT.

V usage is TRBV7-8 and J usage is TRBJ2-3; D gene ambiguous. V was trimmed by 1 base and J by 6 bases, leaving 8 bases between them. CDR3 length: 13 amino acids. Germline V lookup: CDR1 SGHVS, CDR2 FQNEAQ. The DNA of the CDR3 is TGTGCCAGCAGCTTAGAAAACGCGGATACGCAGTATTTT. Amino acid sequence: CASSLENADTQYF.